These 18 T cell receptor beta chains were sequenced from one sample in a study of cytomegalovirus exposure and HLA in healthy donors. PCR used 60 Vbeta primers and 13 Jbeta primers. TCRdb keeps only in-frame clones here, not all; method: immunoSEQ multiplex PCR. The sample records about 180,000 clones, about 79% being singletons. Material for sequencing was PBMCs. These TCRs come from a girl aged 2 to 9 in good health and CMV-seropositive.

The V gene is TRBV27, the J gene TRBJ2-1, with 9 bases matching TRBD1. V lost 3 bases, J lost 9 bases, and 9 bases stayed unmatched. Germline V gene data show CDR1 as MNHEY and CDR2 as SMNVEV (reference sequence). The CDR3 contains 15 residues. The CDR3 sequence: CASSFFDRGSGEQFF. DNA for the CDR3: TGTGCCAGCAGTTTCTTTGACAGGGGGAGCGGTGAGCAGTTCTTC.

CDR3 nucleotide sequence: TGTGCCAGCTCATCGGACAGAGCCCATAGCAATCAGCCCCAGCATTTT. Residues: CASSSDRAHSNQPQHF. The chain uses TRBV18 and TRBJ1-5; perhaps TRBD1 as D (6 bases). V was clipped by 5 bases and J by 0 bases, with 14 bases between them. Per the germline V gene, CDR1 is KGHSH and CDR2 is LQKENI. The CDR3 length is 16 residues. The full variable domain, with the rest looked up from reference TRBV18 and TRBJ1-5, is NAGVMQNPRHLVRRRGQEARLRCSPMKGHSHVYWYRQLPEEGLKFMVYLQKENIIDESGMPKERFSAEFPKEGPSILRIQQVVRGDSAAYFCASSSDRAHSNQPQHFGDGTRLSIL.

CDR3 sequence reads: CASSLTGAPYEQYF. The CDR3 DNA reads TGTGCCAGCAGCTTAACAGGGGCCCCCTACGAGCAGTACTTC. This chain links TRBV7-9 with TRBJ2-7; TRBD1 aligns across 7 bases. Germline CDR1 reads SEHNR; CDR2 reads FQNEAQ (reference sequence). Unmatched junction bases numbered 3, after V lost 2 bases and J lost 2 bases. The CDR3 is 14 residues long.

The chain joins TRBV5-1 to TRBJ2-7; TRBD1 matches 7 bases. There are 15 residues in the CDR3. The V and J ends lost 0 bases and 3 bases, in that order; junction bases with no gene match: 6. The germline V gene has CDR1 SGHRS and CDR2 YFSETQ. The CDR3 DNA reads as TGCGCCAGCAGCTTGGGAGGGACAGAAAACTACGAGCAGTACTTC. Translation: CASSLGGTENYEQYF.

The chain recombines TRBV19 with TRBJ1-5; perhaps TRBD1 as D (5 bases). Trimming shortened V by 5 bases and J by 0 bases, and 14 bases separated the two germline ends. This CDR3 comprises 16 residues. Germline values: CDR1 LNHDA, CDR2 SQIVND (reference sequence). In DNA form, the CDR3 reads TGTGCCAGTAGTCTCCCAGGGCGGTCTAGCAATCAGCCCCAGCATTTT. Translation gives CASSLPGRSSNQPQHF.

J is TRBJ2-3 and V is TRBV29-1; TRBD2 agrees at 7 bases. V lost 7 bases, J lost 0 bases, and 4 bases stayed unmatched. Germline CDR1 SQVTM, CDR2 ANQGSEA. This CDR3 has 13 residues. DNA for the CDR3: TGCAGCGGTGACGGGGGGAGCACAGATACGCAGTATTTT. This codes for CSGDGGSTDTQYF.

The rearrangement joins TRBV29-1 to TRBJ2-1, with 7 bases matching TRBD1. The trim removed 7 bases at V and 5 bases at J, leaving 14 bases unmatched. The CDR3 runs to 15 residues. The germline gives CDR1 SQVTM, CDR2 ANQGSEA. CDR3 in amino acids: CSAPRWQGENNEQFF. In DNA form, the CDR3 reads TGCAGCGCCCCCAGGTGGCAGGGGGAGAACAATGAGCAGTTCTTC.

This clone has just one count. The chain employs TRBV18 and TRBJ1-1; D remains unclear. Germline V CDR1 and CDR2: KGHSH, LQKENI. This CDR3 comprises 14 residues. Trimming stripped 5 bases from V and 1 base from J, with 11 bases between. CDR3 region: CASSEGTQNTEAFF. CDR3 sequence (DNA): TGTGCCAGCTCAGAGGGAACCCAGAACACTGAAGCTTTCTTT.

This clone was seen a few times. V and J are TRBV5-1 and TRBJ2-3; D is unclear. Germline assignment: CDR1 SGHRS and CDR2 YFSETQ. The length of the CDR3 is 14 residues. V was clipped by 0 bases and J by 2 bases, with 7 bases between them. The CDR3 DNA sequence: TGCGCCAGCAGCTTGGGAGACAACACAGATACGCAGTATTTT. Its protein is CASSLGDNTDTQYF.

The chain employs TRBV7-3 and TRBJ2-1; 7 bases fit TRBD2. The CDR3 sequence is 16 residues long. The germline gives CDR1 SGHTA, CDR2 FQGTGA. V lost 5 bases, J lost 4 bases, and 11 bases stayed unmatched. The DNA of the CDR3 is TGTGCCAGCAGCCCACAAGCGGGGAACCTTTACAATGAGCAGTTCTTC. Protein product: CASSPQAGNLYNEQFF.

In this sample, this clone turned up a few times. This chain links TRBV6-1 with TRBJ2-1, with 8 bases lining up with TRBD2. The CDR3 extends over 15 amino acids. After removal of 7 bases from V and 5 bases from J, the junction contained 10 bases not matched to a gene. The germline V gene has CDR1 MNHNS and CDR2 SASEGT. CDR3: CASKRGLDVNNEQFF. For the CDR3, the DNA is TGTGCCAGCAAGCGGGGACTAGATGTAAACAATGAGCAGTTCTTC.

The chain links TRBV6-5 to TRBJ1-1; the match to TRBD1 covers 9 bases. V trimming: 5 bases; J trimming: 3 bases; junction bases outside the gene matches: 4. CDR1 and CDR2 (germline): MNHEY, SVGAGI. The CDR3 spans 14 residues. CDR3 loop: CASSPTGGDTEAFF. The DNA for the CDR3 is TGTGCCAGCAGTCCGACAGGGGGGGACACTGAAGCTTTCTTT.

The chain has TRBV5-1 and TRBJ2-1, with D tentatively TRBD2 (6 bases). From germline, CDR1 is SGHRS and CDR2 YFSETQ. The length of the CDR3 is 14 residues. V was cut by 0 bases and J by 3 bases, with 7 bases left in between. CDR3 sequence: CASSLEGGYNEQFF. The CDR3 nucleotides are TGCGCCAGCAGCTTGGAGGGAGGCTACAATGAGCAGTTCTTC.

The chain is built from TRBV7-9 and TRBJ2-1; 11 bases align to TRBD2. With 3 bases clipped from V and 4 bases from J, the junction kept 2 bases outside the gene matches. The CDR3 consists of 15 residues. Looked up from germline, CDR1 is SEHNR and CDR2 is FQNEAQ (reference sequence). The CDR3 sequence is CASSFSGRVYNEQFF. CDR3 coding DNA: TGTGCCAGCAGCTTTAGCGGGAGGGTTTACAATGAGCAGTTCTTC.

The chain combines TRBV5-1 with TRBJ1-1; no clear D. Germline-derived CDR1 and CDR2 are SGHRS and YFSETQ. The V and J ends lost 4 bases and 2 bases respectively, with 15 bases between them. The CDR3 is 15 amino acids. CDR3 region: CASSPGPILNTEAFF. CDR3 coding DNA: TGCGCCAGCAGCCCGGGTCCTATCCTTAACACTGAAGCTTTCTTT.

The V gene is TRBV5-4, the J gene TRBJ1-2, with D tentatively TRBD1 (6 bases). Germline V gives CDR1 SGHNT, CDR2 YYREEE (reference sequence). There are 15 residues in the CDR3. The V end was cut by 1 base, the J end by 4 bases, with 14 bases between. CDR3 region: CASSLSQGRTYGYTF. The CDR3 DNA is TGTGCCAGCAGCTTGTCACAGGGTCGGACCTATGGCTACACCTTC.

The gene calls are TRBV7-9 and TRBJ2-3, with 12 positions matching TRBD2. V shed 6 bases and J 7 bases; nucleotides not matched to a gene: 8. Germline V gene sequence: CDR1 SEHNR, CDR2 FQNEAQ (reference sequence). The CDR3 length is 15 residues. The chain's CDR3 is CASSQATSGRNTQYF. CDR3 in DNA: TGTGCCAGCAGTCAAGCGACTAGCGGGAGAAATACGCAGTATTTT.

The chain combines TRBV4-1 with TRBJ2-3; the D gene is possibly TRBD2 (7 bases). Trimming removed 6 bases from V and 2 bases from J, with 18 bases in between. CDR3 size: 16 residues. Looked up from germline, CDR1 is MGHRA and CDR2 is YSYEKL. CDR3 amino acids: CASRRGGGGITDTQYF. The CDR3 DNA sequence: TGCGCCAGCAGGCGGGGAGGGGGAGGGATCACAGATACGCAGTATTTT.